One sample yielded the 30 T cell receptor beta chains listed below, sequenced in a study of Graves' ophthalmopathy and Graves' hyperthyroidism. CDR3 regions of TCR beta were amplified from RNA transcripts. Scientists carried out first-round RT-PCR using HTBI primers and then a second-round multiplex PCR. TCRdb re-analysed the multiplex PCR reads in MiXCR, keeping a single row per CDR3 protein. Of 170,000 or so distinct CDR3 sequences listed, about 40% are singletons. The sequencing input was peripheral blood. These receptors all come from a woman aged 40-49 years with Graves' ophthalmopathy.

The chain couples TRBV18 to TRBJ2-5; maybe TRBD2 (5 bases). V gave up 2 bases and J gave up 0 bases, with 25 bases separating them. Germline CDR1 and CDR2: KGHSH and LQKENI. The CDR3 loop spans 20 amino acids. CDR3 region: CASSPSSSQRRPSHQETQYF. The CDR3 nucleotides are TGTGCCAGCTCACCAAGCAGTTCCCAGCGGAGACCTAGCCACCAAGAGACCCAGTACTTC. The entire variable domain, with the rest obtained from reference TRBV18 and TRBJ2-5, is as follows: NAGVMQNPRHLVRRRGQEARLRCSPMKGHSHVYWYRQLPEEGLKFMVYLQKENIIDESGMPKERFSAEFPKEGPSILRIQQVVRGDSAAYFCASSPSSSQRRPSHQETQYFGPGTRLLVL.

In this sample, this clonotype turned up many times. The rearrangement links TRBV6-1 to TRBJ1-3, with 7 bases fitting TRBD1. The CDR3 extends over 14 amino acids. With 5 bases clipped from V and 3 bases from J, the junction kept 4 bases outside the gene matches. Looked up from germline, CDR1 is MNHNS and CDR2 is SASEGT. Written as DNA, the CDR3 is TGTGCCAGCAGTAAACAGGGGAGTGGAAACACCATATATTTT. Residues: CASSKQGSGNTIYF.

This rearrangement joins TRBV6-2 or TRBV6-3 to TRBJ2-7; TRBD2 is a possible D gene (5 bases). Trimming removed 4 bases at V and 5 bases at J, with 12 bases between. This CDR3 has 13 amino acids. Germline values: CDR1 MNHEY, CDR2 SVGEGT. This CDR3 reads CASSSHGMNEQYF. In DNA, the CDR3 is TGTGCCAGCAGTTCCCACGGGATGAACGAGCAGTACTTC.

V usage is TRBV12-5 and J usage is TRBJ1-6; D is unclear. CDR3 length equals 12 residues. V shed 0 bases and J shed 6 bases, with 0 bases lying between them. Per the germline V gene, CDR1 is LGHNT and CDR2 is FRNRAP. In nucleotides, the CDR3 is TGTGCTAGTGGTTTGGTTAATTCACCCCTCCACTTT. Protein: CASGLVNSPLHF.

The chain combines TRBV12-3 or TRBV12-4 with TRBJ1-2, with D hard to call. This CDR3 is 13 amino acids long. V dropped 2 bases and J dropped 4 bases, with 8 bases sitting between them. This CDR3 is CASSLLGSYGYTF. DNA of the CDR3: TGTGCCAGCAGTTTACTAGGGAGCTATGGCTACACCTTC.

This clonotype was found many times. V is TRBV6-1 and J is TRBJ2-2, with D hard to call. CDR1 and CDR2 (germline): MNHNS, SASEGT. The CDR3 has 12 amino acids. Deletions cut 3 bases from V and 5 bases from J, with 4 bases between. DNA of the CDR3: TGTGCCAGCAGTGACGAAACCGGGGAGCTGTTTTTT. Translation: CASSDETGELFF.

This clonotype was observed a few times. The V gene is TRBV6-2 or TRBV6-3, the J gene TRBJ2-5, with a tentative D call TRBD1 (5 bases). Germline CDR1 reads MNHEY; CDR2 reads SVGEGT. Trimming removed 0 bases from V and 2 bases from J, with 10 bases in between. The length of the CDR3 is 15 residues. In nucleotides, the CDR3 is TGTGCCAGCAGTTACTCGAAGGGGAATCAAGAGACCCAGTACTTC. Its protein product is CASSYSKGNQETQYF.

V and J are TRBV12-3 or TRBV12-4 and TRBJ1-2; a weak D match, TRBD1 (6 bases). The CDR3 is 15 residues long. Trimming took off 5 bases at V and 8 bases at J, with 21 bases between the two ends. The DNA of the CDR3 is TGTGCCAGCAGTGGGCGACAGGAAAACTTAGGAGGCTACACCTTC. Protein product: CASSGRQENLGGYTF.

The chain has TRBV5-1 and TRBJ2-2; possibly TRBD1 or TRBD2 for D (5 bases each). CDR3 length equals 17 residues. V dropped 0 bases and J dropped 3 bases, with 15 bases sitting between them. Germline V gives CDR1 SGHRS, CDR2 YFSETQ. The CDR3 DNA is TGCGCCAGCAGCTTGGGGACGGGGCCGGTCCACACCGGGGAGCTGTTTTTT. This encodes CASSLGTGPVHTGELFF.

This clonotype was seen at least ten times. This chain joins TRBV12-3 or TRBV12-4 and TRBJ2-5; TRBD1 aligns across 7 bases. With 3 bases clipped from V and 5 bases from J, the junction kept 6 bases outside the gene matches. The length of the CDR3 is 14 residues. The CDR3 DNA follows: TGTGCCAGCAGTTTTAGGGGGCTCGTCGAGACCCAGTACTTC. It encodes CASSFRGLVETQYF.

This chain joins TRBV6-5 and TRBJ2-7, with TRBD1 matching over 9 bases. The CDR3 has 17 amino acids. The trim removed 0 bases at V and 3 bases at J, leaving 9 bases unmatched. Germline assignment: CDR1 MNHEY and CDR2 SVGAGI. CDR3 sequence: CASSYSRNRDRDYEQYF. Here the CDR3 DNA reads TGTGCCAGCAGTTACTCAAGAAACCGGGACAGGGACTACGAGCAGTACTTC.

J is TRBJ2-5 and V is TRBV7-3; D not certain. The V end was cut by 4 bases, the J end by 4 bases, with 10 bases between. The CDR3 totals 13 residues. Germline CDR1 SGHTA, CDR2 FQGTGA. CDR3 nucleotides: TGTGCCAGCAGCTCGGTGGAAGGAGAGACCCAGTACTTC. Translating gives CASSSVEGETQYF.

This clonotype was observed many times. CDR3 residues: CASSLSSGETQYF. CDR3 coding DNA: TGTGCCAGCAGCTTGAGTTCCGGGGAGACCCAGTACTTC. The gene calls are TRBV7-2 and TRBJ2-5; D is ambiguous. V was pared by 3 bases and J by 5 bases, with 10 bases between. This CDR3 spans 13 amino acids. Germline loops: CDR1 SGHTA, CDR2 FQGNSA.

At least ten counts were recorded for this clonotype. At one of its ends the junction is not consistent with the germline gene, which may arise from a read error. V is TRBV19 and J is TRBJ2-2; tentatively, D is TRBD1 (5 bases). The CDR3 spans 16 residues. Germline V gene data show CDR1 as LNHDA and CDR2 as SQIVND (reference sequence). The CDR3 DNA follows: TGTGCCAGTAGAATAGGACACCACATAAACACCGGGGAGCTGTTTTTT. It codes for CASRIGHHINTGELFF.

This clonotype was recorded at least ten times. This chain uses TRBV5-1 with TRBJ1-2; D gene unclear. Germline V gene sequence: CDR1 SGHRS, CDR2 YFSETQ. The CDR3 consists of 15 residues. V lost 1 base and J lost 3, with 13 bases in between. The CDR3 sequence is CASSLSGTYYYGYTF. The DNA of the CDR3 is TGCGCCAGCAGCTTGTCGGGAACCTACTACTATGGCTACACCTTC.

This clonotype came up many times. CDR3 bases: TGCGCCAGCAGCCCCAGGGGGACTAGCGTTTACGAGCAGTACTTC. Translating it yields CASSPRGTSVYEQYF. The V gene is TRBV5-1, the J gene TRBJ2-7, with 10 bases that match TRBD2. With 4 bases clipped from V and 4 bases from J, the junction kept 8 bases outside the gene matches. The CDR3 has 15 amino acids. CDR1 and CDR2 (germline): SGHRS, YFSETQ.

This clonotype came up many times. This chain connects TRBV24-1 to TRBJ2-2; D gene ambiguous. The CDR3 has 13 residues. Germline loops: CDR1 KGHDR, CDR2 SFDVKD. Trimming took off 5 bases at V and 4 bases at J, with 7 bases between the two ends. The CDR3 loop is CATSVRVTGELFF. The CDR3 DNA is TGTGCCACCAGTGTTAGGGTCACCGGGGAGCTGTTTTTT.

V gene TRBV6-1 combines with J gene TRBJ1-5; D remains unclear. This CDR3 is built from 17 residues. Germline assignment: CDR1 MNHNS and CDR2 SASEGT. V was trimmed by 4 bases and J by 3 bases, leaving 19 bases between them. This CDR3 reads CASSALPQRINNQPQHF. CDR3 nucleotides: TGTGCCAGCAGTGCCCTCCCGCAGCGCATTAACAATCAGCCCCAGCATTTT.

This clonotype was counted at least ten times. Written as DNA, the CDR3 is TGTGCCAGCAGCCAACAAGGGAGGAGCTATGGCTACACCTTC. Translation gives CASSQQGRSYGYTF. J is TRBJ1-2 and V is TRBV28, with D unresolved. This CDR3 has 14 amino acids. Germline V gene data show CDR1 as MDHEN and CDR2 as SYDVKM. V was pared by 6 bases and J by 4 bases, with 15 bases between.

This sequence joins TRBV6-1 and TRBJ2-5; 7 bases align to TRBD2. J gave up 5 bases and V 7 bases, and 10 bases lay outside the gene matches. There are 14 residues in the CDR3. CDR1 is MNHNS, CDR2 SASEGT, per germline. The CDR3 coding sequence is TGTGCCAGCACAGCGACTAGCCGATTTGAGACCCAGTACTTC. As protein: CASTATSRFETQYF.

This clonotype was seen repeatedly, ten times or more. The chain has TRBV5-1 and TRBJ2-7; maybe TRBD2 (5 bases). The CDR3 consists of 13 residues. CDR1 and CDR2 from the germline V gene are SGHRS and YFSETQ. The ends were cut back, 5 bases at V and 2 bases at J, with 11 bases in the middle. The CDR3 DNA follows: TGCGCCAGCAGAATGGACGGGGCCTACGAGCAGTACTTC. Translation: CASRMDGAYEQYF.

This chain links TRBV6-5 with TRBJ1-2, with 9 bases lining up with TRBD1. This CDR3 is 16 amino acids long. With V trimmed by 3 bases and J by 3 bases, 8 bases remained unmatched. Germline values: CDR1 MNHEY, CDR2 SVGAGI. The CDR3 here is CASSYRDRDRDYGYTF. The CDR3 DNA reads TGTGCCAGCAGTTATCGGGACAGGGATCGGGACTATGGCTACACCTTC.

At least ten counts were recorded for this clonotype. This sequence joins TRBV6-5 and TRBJ2-7; weak D call: TRBD1 (5 bases). V was pared by 7 bases and J by 2 bases, with 15 bases between. The CDR3 has 14 residues. Germline loops: CDR1 MNHEY, CDR2 SVGAGI. The CDR3 DNA sequence: TGTGCCAGCACTCTAGGAAGGGGAACCTACGAGCAGTACTTC. Translation: CASTLGRGTYEQYF.

The sample holds many counts of this clonotype. The CDR3 DNA reads as TGTGCCAGCTGCGAAACGGGACCCTGCGTGAGAGCTTTCTTT. Its translation: CASCETGPCVRAFF. The V and J genes are TRBV18 and TRBJ1-1, with a tentative D call TRBD1 (5 bases). Germline CDR1 is KGHSH and CDR2 is LQKENI. The length of the CDR3 is 14 residues. The V gene lost 7 bases and the J gene lost 10 bases, with 22 bases spanning the gap. Looking up the rest from reference TRBV18 and TRBJ1-1 gives the full variable domain: NAGVMQNPRHLVRRRGQEARLRCSPMKGHSHVYWYRQLPEEGLKFMVYLQKENIIDESGMPKERFSAEFPKEGPSILRIQQVVRGDSAAYFCASCETGPCVRAFFGQGTRLTVV.

This clonotype was seen repeatedly, ten times or more. The gene calls are TRBV12-3 or TRBV12-4 and TRBJ2-5, with D hard to call. Trimming pared 5 bases from V and 4 bases from J, leaving 14 bases between. The CDR3 has 14 residues. As DNA, the CDR3 is TGTGCCAGCAGTCCCTCGACACGACCAGAGACCCAGTACTTC. Its translation is CASSPSTRPETQYF.

This clonotype was counted many times. The J gene is TRBJ2-7, the V gene TRBV27; 8 bases map to TRBD1. Per the germline V gene, CDR1 is MNHEY and CDR2 is SMNVEV (reference sequence). The CDR3 spans 15 residues. V dropped 6 bases and J dropped 6; count of bases not matched to a gene: 13. Written as DNA, the CDR3 is TGTGCCAGCAGCTCCGGTTCGGACAGGGTTTCCGAGCAGTACTTC. It specifies CASSSGSDRVSEQYF.

In nucleotides, the CDR3 is TGTGCCAGTGGGGCCACCGGGACAGGGAAAGAGACCCAGTACTTC. Protein sequence: CASGATGTGKETQYF. The chain employs TRBV19 and TRBJ2-5; 9 nucleotides agree with TRBD1. The CDR3 runs to 15 residues. Germline assignment: CDR1 LNHDA and CDR2 SQIVND (reference sequence). Trimming at V came to 8 bases and at J to 3 bases, leaving 10 bases not matched to a gene.

The chain combines TRBV7-2 with TRBJ1-6, with 7 bases fitting TRBD1. The V and J ends lost 2 bases and 9 bases, in that order; junction bases with no gene match: 4. CDR3 length: 14 amino acids. CDR1 SGHTA and CDR2 FQGNSA come from the germline V gene. The CDR3 here is CASSLTGDGSPLHF. CDR3 nucleotide sequence: TGTGCCAGCAGCTTAACAGGGGATGGTTCACCCCTCCACTTT.

This clonotype was found many times. V usage is TRBV7-2 and J usage is TRBJ1-1; 8 nucleotides match TRBD1. The germline CDR1 and CDR2 sequences are SGHTA and FQGNSA. This CDR3 is 13 amino acids long. V lost 5 bases to trimming and J lost 3 bases; unmatched junction nucleotides: 2. The CDR3: CASSLDRDTEAFF. The DNA for the CDR3 is TGTGCCAGCAGCCTGGACAGGGACACTGAAGCTTTCTTT. Full variable domain (remainder filled in from reference TRBV7-2 and TRBJ1-1): GAGVSQSPSNKVTEKGKDVELRCDPISGHTALYWYRQSLGQGLEFLIYFQGNSAPDKSGLPSDRFSAERTGGSVSTLTIQRTQQEDSAVYLCASSLDRDTEAFFGQGTRLTVV.

This clonotype was found many times. Possible read error: a much larger clone is one base away. This sequence joins TRBV20-1 and TRBJ1-2; D remains ambiguous. The length of the CDR3 is 15 residues. CDR1 is DFQATT, CDR2 SNEGSKA, per germline (reference sequence). V lost 0 bases and J 0 bases, leaving 11 bases between the germline ends. As DNA, the CDR3 is TGCAGTGCTAGAGATCGTGTGACATCTAACTATGGCTACACCTTC. Protein product: CSARDRVTSNYGYTF.